This T cell receptor (beta chain) was captured in a study of PD-1 blockade in classical Hodgkin lymphoma. Time point: cycle 4 day 1 (C4D1), after five to seven weeks of nivolumab. Every one of the patients relapsed after autologous stem cell transplantation (brentuximab vedotin exposure was variable). The table came from immunoSEQ multiplex PCR; TCRdb's copy has only in-frame clones and leaves some out. The sample consists of around 20,000 clones, 80% of them appearing once. The CDR3 runs 15 residues. Germline CDR1 is SGDLS and CDR2 is YYNGEE. The V end lost 0 bases, the J end lost 2 bases, and 9 bases lay between the germline ends.

The rearrangement joins TRBV9 to TRBJ2-1; D not certain. The specimen was peripheral blood mononuclear cells (PBMCs), collected before the fourth cycle of nivolumab. This TCR was sampled from a human donor with classical Hodgkin lymphoma. The CDR3 sequence is CASSVGRATYNEQFF. CDR3 bases: TGTGCCAGCAGCGTAGGTCGGGCAACCTACAATGAGCAGTTCTTC.